The rows below give T cell receptor beta chains drawn from one sample of a study of tumor-infiltrating lymphocytes in primary liver carcinoma. MiXCR, applied by TCRdb to the multiplex PCR reads, yields one record per CDR3 protein. The data contain fewer than 350,000 distinct CDR3 sequences, approximately 65% of them singletons. The sequenced sample consisted of peripheral blood. These receptor sequences come from a man aged 40-55 years with primary liver carcinoma and hepatitis B virus infection. Each CDR3 is given with its conserved first and last residue.

j_call v_call cdr3_aa
TRBJ1-4 TRBV6-2/TRBV6-3 CASSYSRRKRAGNEKLFF
TRBJ2-1 TRBV6-5 CASSPQRDHYNEQFF
TRBJ2-7 TRBV5-6 CASSSGDGGYEQYF
TRBJ2-7 TRBV11-2 CANSATSGSGTYEQYF
TRBJ1-2 TRBV5-8 CASKLWGEDGYTF
TRBJ2-1 TRBV11-2 CSSSLELYNEQFF
TRBJ2-6 TRBV6-5 CACSYDRVPSSGANVLTF
TRBJ1-1 TRBV5-5 CASSGQGASTEAFF
TRBJ2-7 TRBV4-1 CASSQGGLAGDKQYF
TRBJ2-5 TRBV5-6 CASSFRGWETQYF
TRBJ2-1 TRBV5-5 CASSLHGAGGNNEQFF
TRBJ2-7 TRBV11-2 CASGWSVHEQYF
TRBJ2-3 TRBV6-2/TRBV6-3 CASSSDRDTDTQYF
TRBJ1-2 TRBV28 CASNRGGGGYGYTF
TRBJ2-3 TRBV11-3 CASSPTQAGSSETQYF
TRBJ1-2 TRBV4-3 CASSQDRINYVYTF
TRBJ1-2 TRBV4-3 CASSQDYDRGIANYGYTF
TRBJ2-7 TRBV29-1 CSVPRDDSYEQYF
TRBJ2-1 TRBV13 CASSLGGKMTYNEQFF
TRBJ2-7 TRBV4-1 CASSQEPFRGHDQYF
TRBJ1-1 TRBV5-4 CASSPTVRAEAFF
TRBJ2-1 TRBV6-1 CASFRRGGVYNEQFF
TRBJ2-7 TRBV28 CASTETQGPQDF
TRBJ2-1 TRBV11-2 CASSTTLLGAYNEQFF
TRBJ1-5 TRBV11-2 CVSSRTGGVNQSQHF
TRBJ2-4 TRBV5-1 CASSWDSKNIQYF
TRBJ2-5 TRBV11-2 CAISSGQGASETQYF
TRBJ1-3 TRBV28 CASSRTTGAGNTIYF
TRBJ2-7 TRBV11-2 CASSTRTSGSEQYF
TRBJ2-7 TRBV29-1 CSVEISGRPSEQYF
TRBJ2-3 TRBV6-5 CASNLSPADTQYF
TRBJ2-1 TRBV7-9 CAGGDHEQFF
TRBJ1-4 TRBV10-3 CAISRDRDEKLFF
TRBJ2-2 TRBV11-2 CVSSLEDTGELFF
TRBJ2-3 TRBV11-3 CASSRDAGGQYF
TRBJ2-3 TRBV11-2 CAVTGGNTDTQYF
TRBJ1-2 TRBV6-1 CASREGLPTF
TRBJ2-5 TRBV11-2 CASSSWGAGETQYF
TRBJ2-3 TRBV4-1 CASSQEDRAVGQDTQYF
TRBJ2-3 TRBV4-1 CASSQEELAGDKDTQYF
TRBJ2-1 TRBV11-3 CASSFDTGVLFF
TRBJ2-1 TRBV11-3 CASSDGYGRDNEQFF